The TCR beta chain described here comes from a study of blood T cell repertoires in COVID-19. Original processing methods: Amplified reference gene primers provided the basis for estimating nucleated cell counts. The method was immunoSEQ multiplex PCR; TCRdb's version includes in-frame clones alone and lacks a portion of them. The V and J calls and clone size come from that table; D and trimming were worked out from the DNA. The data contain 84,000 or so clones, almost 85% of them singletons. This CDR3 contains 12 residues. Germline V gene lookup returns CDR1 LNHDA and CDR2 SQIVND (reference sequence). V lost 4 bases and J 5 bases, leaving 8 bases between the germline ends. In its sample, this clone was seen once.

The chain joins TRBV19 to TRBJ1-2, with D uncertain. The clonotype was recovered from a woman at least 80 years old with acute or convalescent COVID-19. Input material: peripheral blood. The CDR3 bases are TGTGCCAGTAGTAACGCAGCGTATGGCTACACCTTC. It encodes CASSNAAYGYTF.